The 12 T cell receptor beta chains below all came from one sample that was sequenced in a study of blood T cell repertoires in COVID-19. The assay was immunoSEQ multiplex PCR, and TCRdb's table has in-frame clones only and misses some. The data contain tens of thousands of clones, around 79% of them singletons. The sequenced sample consisted of peripheral blood. Every receptor here comes from a human donor in a cohort sampled during active COVID-19.

This rearrangement joins TRBV5-8 to TRBJ1-6; a possible D gene is TRBD1 (5 bases). The V gene lost 0 bases and the J gene lost 8 bases, with 12 bases spanning the gap. The germline V gene has CDR1 SGHTS and CDR2 YDEGEE. The CDR3 runs 15 residues. CDR3 nucleotide sequence: TGTGCCAGCAGCTTGGACAGGAGCCTTTATTCACCCCTCCACTTT. Translating gives CASSLDRSLYSPLHF.

CDR3 in DNA: TGTGCCAGCAGCTTGGGTCTGGGAGCTGGAAACACCATATATTTT. Protein product: CASSLGLGAGNTIYF. J is TRBJ1-3 and V is TRBV5-5; D is undetermined. V was clipped by 0 bases and J by 2 bases, with 9 bases between them. There are 15 residues in the CDR3. CDR1 SGHKS and CDR2 YYEKEE come from the germline V gene (reference sequence).

The V and J genes are TRBV19 and TRBJ2-1; D possibly corresponds to TRBD1 (7 bases). Germline CDR1 reads LNHDA; CDR2 reads SQIVND (reference sequence). The CDR3 has 16 amino acids. With 4 bases removed from V and 2 bases from J, the gap between germline ends came to 15 bases. CDR3 DNA sequence: TGTGCCAGTAGTACAGGGGGGAGGCCCGCCTACAATGAGCAGTTCTTC. Translating it yields CASSTGGRPAYNEQFF.

This clone was seen more than once but under ten times. The V gene is TRBV4-1, the J gene TRBJ2-7; maybe TRBD2 (7 bases). V was clipped by 1 base and J by 1 base, with 11 bases between them. This CDR3 is built from 15 residues. Germline assignment: CDR1 MGHRA and CDR2 YSYEKL. The CDR3 sequence: CASSQGGGGSYEQYF. CDR3 DNA sequence: TGCGCCAGCAGCCAAGGAGGGGGGGGGTCCTACGAGCAGTACTTC.

This clone was seen repeatedly, ten times or more. J is TRBJ2-3 and V is TRBV6-4; 13 nucleotides line up with TRBD2. V trimming: 6 bases; J trimming: 1 base; junction bases outside the gene matches: 1. The CDR3 is 15 amino acids. Germline V lookup: CDR1 MRHNA, CDR2 SNTAGT. The CDR3: CASSGLAGGTDTQYF. CDR3 sequence (DNA): TGTGCCAGCAGCGGACTAGCGGGAGGCACAGATACGCAGTATTTT.

The chain couples TRBV5-4 to TRBJ2-2, with D possibly being TRBD1 (6 bases). There are 16 residues in the CDR3. Germline CDR1 reads SGHNT; CDR2 reads YYREEE (reference sequence). Trimming took 0 bases from V and 3 from J, leaving 12 bases between them. CDR3 sequence: CASSLDRDGYTGELFF. CDR3 sequence (DNA): TGTGCCAGCAGCTTGGACAGGGACGGGTACACCGGGGAGCTGTTTTTT.

This chain joins TRBV5-1 and TRBJ1-1; D gene uncertain. V was pared by 7 bases and J by 8 bases, with 21 bases between. Germline values: CDR1 SGHRS, CDR2 YFSETQ. There are 14 residues in the CDR3. The CDR3, as DNA: TGCGCCAGCCGCCCTCAAACCCTAAGAGGGGAAGCTTTCTTT. This sequence encodes CASRPQTLRGEAFF.

V is TRBV6-6 and J is TRBJ1-1; D is possibly TRBD1 (6 bases). The CDR3 is 13 amino acids. V lost 2 bases and J 10 bases, leaving 14 bases between the germline ends. Germline V gene data show CDR1 as MNHNY and CDR2 as SVGAGI (reference sequence). The CDR3: CASSYVGHSPAFF. CDR3 in DNA: TGTGCCAGCAGTTACGTGGGACACAGTCCAGCTTTCTTT.

This clone has a handful of counts. CDR3: CASSILQGSSGNTIYF. Here the CDR3 DNA reads TGTGCCAGCAGCATACTCCAGGGGTCTTCAGGAAACACCATATATTTT. The rearrangement uses TRBV7-6 and TRBJ1-3; a weak D match, TRBD1 (6 bases). CDR1 SGHVS and CDR2 FNYEAQ come from the germline V gene. Deletions cut 5 bases from V and 4 bases from J, with 18 bases between. CDR3 size: 16 residues.

The chain combines TRBV6-5 with TRBJ2-3; a possible D gene is TRBD2 (6 bases). V was cut by 11 bases and J by 1 base, with 16 bases left in between. The CDR3 is made up of 14 amino acids. Germline loops: CDR1 MNHEY, CDR2 SVGAGI. CDR3 DNA sequence: TGTGCCGCACACATAGCGGCACGCACAGATACGCAGTATTTT. This encodes CAAHIAARTDTQYF.

V usage is TRBV9 and J usage is TRBJ2-7; perhaps TRBD1 as D (6 bases). Germline V CDR1 and CDR2: SGDLS, YYNGEE. This CDR3 has 17 amino acids. Between the trimmed V and J ends, which lost 0 bases and 3 bases, there was a span of 19 bases. This CDR3 is CASSVGSRVGTHYEQYF. DNA for the CDR3: TGTGCCAGCAGCGTAGGTTCTAGAGTTGGGACACACTACGAGCAGTACTTC.

This clone was observed once. The chain recombines TRBV6-5 with TRBJ1-1, with D possibly being TRBD1 (5 bases). V was shortened by 9 bases and J by 4 bases, with 15 bases between the two germline ends. The CDR3 loop spans 13 amino acids. Germline CDR1 is MNHEY and CDR2 is SVGAGI. The CDR3 is CARPGNGGTEAFF. DNA for the CDR3: TGTGCCAGACCCGGGAACGGGGGCACTGAAGCTTTCTTT.